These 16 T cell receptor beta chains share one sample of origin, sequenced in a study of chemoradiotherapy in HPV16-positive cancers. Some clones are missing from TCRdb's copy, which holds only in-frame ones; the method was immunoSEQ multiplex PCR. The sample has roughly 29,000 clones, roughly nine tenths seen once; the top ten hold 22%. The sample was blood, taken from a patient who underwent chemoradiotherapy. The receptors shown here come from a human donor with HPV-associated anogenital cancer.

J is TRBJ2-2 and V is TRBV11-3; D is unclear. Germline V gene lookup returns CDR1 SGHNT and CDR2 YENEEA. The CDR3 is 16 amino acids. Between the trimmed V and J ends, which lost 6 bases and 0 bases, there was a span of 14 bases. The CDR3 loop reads CASSSYPVTNTGELFF. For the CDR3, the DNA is TGTGCCAGCAGTTCATATCCCGTTACGAACACCGGGGAGCTGTTTTTT.

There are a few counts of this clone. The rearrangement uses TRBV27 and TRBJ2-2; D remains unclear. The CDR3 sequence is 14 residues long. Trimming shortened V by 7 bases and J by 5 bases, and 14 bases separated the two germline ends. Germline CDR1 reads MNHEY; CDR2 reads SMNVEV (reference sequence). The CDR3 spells CASTAELGTGELFF. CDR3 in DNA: TGTGCCAGCACCGCGGAGCTTGGTACCGGGGAGCTGTTTTTT.

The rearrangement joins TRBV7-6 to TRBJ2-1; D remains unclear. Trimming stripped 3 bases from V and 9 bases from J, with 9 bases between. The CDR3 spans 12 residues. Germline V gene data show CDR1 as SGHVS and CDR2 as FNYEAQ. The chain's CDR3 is CASSFGKGEQFF. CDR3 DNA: TGTGCCAGCAGCTTTGGGAAGGGTGAGCAGTTCTTC. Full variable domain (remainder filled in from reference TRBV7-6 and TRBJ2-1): GAGVSQSPRYKVTKRGQDVALRCDPISGHVSLYWYRQALGQGPEFLTYFNYEAQQDKSGLPNDRFSAERPEGSISTLTIQRTEQRDSAMYRCASSFGKGEQFFGPGTRLTVL.

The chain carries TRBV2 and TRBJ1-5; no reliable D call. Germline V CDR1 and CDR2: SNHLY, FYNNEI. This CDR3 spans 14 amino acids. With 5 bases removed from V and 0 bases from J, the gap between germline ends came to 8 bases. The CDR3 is CASSRQVSNQPQHF. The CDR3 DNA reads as TGTGCCAGCAGTCGGCAGGTTAGCAATCAGCCCCAGCATTTT.

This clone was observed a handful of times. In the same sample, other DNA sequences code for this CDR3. CDR3 amino acids: CASSLVRGDYGYTF. The CDR3 region has the DNA TGTGCCAGCAGCTTAGTTCGGGGAGACTATGGCTACACCTTC. V and J are TRBV7-2 and TRBJ1-2; D ambiguous. Trimming took off 1 base at V and 3 bases at J, with 9 bases between the two ends. This CDR3 is built from 14 residues. From germline, CDR1 is SGHTA and CDR2 FQGNSA.

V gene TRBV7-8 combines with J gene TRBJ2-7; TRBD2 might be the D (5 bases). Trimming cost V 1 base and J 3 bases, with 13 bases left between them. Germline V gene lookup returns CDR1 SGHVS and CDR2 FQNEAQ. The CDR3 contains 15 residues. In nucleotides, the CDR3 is TGTGCCAGCAGCTTAGACTTGGGAGAAGGCTACGAGCAGTACTTC. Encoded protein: CASSLDLGEGYEQYF.

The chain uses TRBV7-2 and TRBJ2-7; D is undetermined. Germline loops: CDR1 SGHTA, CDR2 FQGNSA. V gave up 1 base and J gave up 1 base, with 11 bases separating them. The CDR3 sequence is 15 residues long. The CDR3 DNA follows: TGTGCCAGCAGCTTAGGACTGTACCTTTCCTACGAGCAGTACTTC. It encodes CASSLGLYLSYEQYF.

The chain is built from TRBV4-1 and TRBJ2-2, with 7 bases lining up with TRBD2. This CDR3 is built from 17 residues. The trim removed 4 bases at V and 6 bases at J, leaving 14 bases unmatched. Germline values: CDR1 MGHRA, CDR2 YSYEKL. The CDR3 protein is CASSLYVGGRTAGELFF. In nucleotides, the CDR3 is TGCGCCAGCAGCCTCTACGTTGGCGGGAGAACGGCCGGGGAGCTGTTTTTT.

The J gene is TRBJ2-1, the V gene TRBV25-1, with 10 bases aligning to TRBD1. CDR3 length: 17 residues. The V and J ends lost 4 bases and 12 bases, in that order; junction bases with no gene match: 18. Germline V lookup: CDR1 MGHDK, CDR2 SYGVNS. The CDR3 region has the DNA TGTGCCAGCAGTGCATTACCGGGACAGGGGTCACCCTTCAGGCAGTTCTTC. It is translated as CASSALPGQGSPFRQFF.

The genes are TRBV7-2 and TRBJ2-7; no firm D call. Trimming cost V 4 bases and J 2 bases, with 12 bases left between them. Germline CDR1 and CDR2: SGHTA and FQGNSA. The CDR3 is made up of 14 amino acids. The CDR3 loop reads CASSWLPRAYEQYF. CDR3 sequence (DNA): TGTGCCAGCAGCTGGCTACCCCGTGCCTACGAGCAGTACTTC.

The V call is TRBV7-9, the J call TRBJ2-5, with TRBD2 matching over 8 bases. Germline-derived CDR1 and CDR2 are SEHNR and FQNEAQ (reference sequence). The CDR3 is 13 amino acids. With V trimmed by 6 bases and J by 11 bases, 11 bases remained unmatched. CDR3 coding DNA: TGTGCCAGCAGTTATGGACTAGCTGGGGAGCAGTACTTC. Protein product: CASSYGLAGEQYF.

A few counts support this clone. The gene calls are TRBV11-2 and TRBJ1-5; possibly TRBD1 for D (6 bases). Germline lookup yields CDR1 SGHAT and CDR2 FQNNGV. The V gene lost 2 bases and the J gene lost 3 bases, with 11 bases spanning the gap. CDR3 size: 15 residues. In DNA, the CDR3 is TGTGCCAGCAGCTTATCAGGGGCGGTCAATCAGCCCCAGCATTTT. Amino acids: CASSLSGAVNQPQHF.

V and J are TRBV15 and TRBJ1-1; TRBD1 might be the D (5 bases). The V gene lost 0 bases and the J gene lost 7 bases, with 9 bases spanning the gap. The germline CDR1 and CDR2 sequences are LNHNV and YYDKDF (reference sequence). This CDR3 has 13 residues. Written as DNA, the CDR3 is TGTGCCACCAGCAGAGACGGGGGAAATGAAGCTTTCTTT. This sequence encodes CATSRDGGNEAFF.

The CDR3 region has the DNA TGTGCCAGTAGTAGACAGCCCCAGCATTTT. It is translated as CASSRQPQHF. The chain has TRBV19 and TRBJ1-5, with no clear D. Per the germline V gene, CDR1 is LNHDA and CDR2 is SQIVND (reference sequence). This CDR3 comprises 10 residues. V shed 4 bases and J shed 7 bases, with 2 bases lying between them.

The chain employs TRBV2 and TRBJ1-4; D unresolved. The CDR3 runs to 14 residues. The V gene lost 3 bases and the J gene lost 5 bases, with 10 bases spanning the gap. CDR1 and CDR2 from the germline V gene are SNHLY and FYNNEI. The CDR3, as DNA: TGTGCCAGCAGTGATGCGGTAGAGAATGAAAAACTGTTTTTT. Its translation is CASSDAVENEKLFF.

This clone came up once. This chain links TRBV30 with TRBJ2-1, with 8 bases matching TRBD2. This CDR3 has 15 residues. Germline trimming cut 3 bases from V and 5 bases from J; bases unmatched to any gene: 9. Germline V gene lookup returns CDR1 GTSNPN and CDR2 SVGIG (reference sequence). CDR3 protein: CAWRPSGRGNNEQFF. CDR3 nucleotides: TGTGCCTGGAGACCCAGCGGGAGAGGGAACAATGAGCAGTTCTTC.